These T cell receptor beta chains were read from a single sample in a study of tissue T cells after allogeneic stem cell transplantation. Sequenced by immunoSEQ multiplex PCR; TCRdb stores in-frame clones only, minus some. The sample includes nearly 10,000 clones, about 65% of them seen just once. Material: tissue from the stomach, obtained at autopsy. Receptor source: a male donor older than 55 with lung cancer. Both conserved end residues are part of each CDR3. The order of the fields is clone size, V gene, D gene, J gene, CDR3 DNA, CDR3 protein. The D gene is left open where the match is weak. The size entry is marked missing in some rows and otherwise reads once, few, many or a size class.

>NA|TRBV3-1/TRBV3-2|NA|TRBJ2-2
TGTGCCAGCAGCCAAGATCAAGGGGGTAGCACCGGGGAGCTGTTTTTT
CASSQDQGGSTGELFF
>NA|TRBV6-5|NA|TRBJ2-1
TGTGCCAGCAGCTCCCTAGGAGCCTACAATGAGCAGTTCTTC
CASSSLGAYNEQFF
>NA|TRBV10-3|NA|TRBJ2-5
TGTGCCATCAGTGACCCGAGGGGGGGGGCCCAAGAGACCCAGTACTTC
CAISDPRGGAQETQYF
>few|TRBV10-3|NA|TRBJ1-5
TGTGCCATCAGTGAGGGCCGGAATAGCAATCAGCCCCAGCATTTT
CAISEGRNSNQPQHF
>NA|TRBV19|NA|TRBJ1-5
TGTGCCAGTAGTATTCAGATAAATCAGCCCCAGCATTTT
CASSIQINQPQHF
>NA|TRBV7-9|NA|TRBJ2-7
TGTGCCAGCGCCGGAGCCTACGAGCAGTACTTC
CASAGAYEQYF
>NA|TRBV9|TRBD1|TRBJ1-4
TGTGCCAGCAGCGCTGGACAGGGGGCTCTTAGTGATGAAAAACTGTTTTTT
CASSAGQGALSDEKLFF
>NA|TRBV28|TRBD2|TRBJ2-7
TGTGCCAGCTATCCTGGGACTAGCGGGAGAAACGAGCAGTACTTC
CASYPGTSGRNEQYF
>medium-sized|TRBV7-2|TRBD1|TRBJ2-5
TGTGCCAGCAGGGCTAACGGACAGGGGGCTGGAGAGACCCAGTACTTC
CASRANGQGAGETQYF
>few|TRBV15|NA|TRBJ2-1
TGTGCCACCAGCAGGGCTCCTAGCTCCTACAATGAGCAGTTCTTC
CATSRAPSSYNEQFF
>medium-sized|TRBV4-3|NA|TRBJ2-2
TGCGCCAGCAGCCAAGCGGCTAGATCTACCGGGGAGCTGTTTTTT
CASSQAARSTGELFF
>once|TRBV28|NA|TRBJ2-1
TGTGCCAGCAGCATAGGATTGGGGCGGGCAGGCGAGCAGTTCTTC
CASSIGLGRAGEQFF
>NA|TRBV5-6|TRBD2|TRBJ2-2
TGTGCCAGCAGCCTGGGACTAGCGGGCGAAACCGGGGAGCTGTTTTTT
CASSLGLAGETGELFF
>NA|TRBV7-2|NA|TRBJ2-1
TGTGCCAGCAGCTTAGTTTGGAACAGGGTTAATGAGCAGTTCTTC
CASSLVWNRVNEQFF
>NA|TRBV28|NA|TRBJ2-7
TGTGCCAGCAGTTTAAGGGACATAAATGACTACGAGCAGTACTTC
CASSLRDINDYEQYF
>medium-sized|TRBV7-2|NA|TRBJ1-4
TGTGCCAGCAGCTGTCAGGTAGAGGGTAGGGGGGGCAATGAAAAACTGTTTTTT
CASSCQVEGRGGNEKLFF
>NA|TRBV7-2|NA|TRBJ1-5
TGTGCCAGCAGCTTAGAGCAGGGTAGCAATCAGCCCCAGCATTTT
CASSLEQGSNQPQHF
>NA|TRBV11-3|NA|TRBJ1-1
TGTGCCAGCAGCTTAAAGGTGAACACTGAAGCTTTCTTT
CASSLKVNTEAFF
>few|TRBV6-5|TRBD1|TRBJ2-1
TGTGCCAGCGCACCGACAGGGTATGAGCAGTTCTTC
CASAPTGYEQFF
>NA|TRBV28|NA|TRBJ2-7
TGTGCCAGCAGCCTTAAGGTGACTAGACTGTACGAGCAGTACTTC
CASSLKVTRLYEQYF
>few|TRBV25-1|TRBD1|TRBJ2-1
TGTGCCACCAACAGGGGATTTGACAATGAGCAGTTCTTC
CATNRGFDNEQFF
>NA|TRBV9|TRBD2|TRBJ2-5
TGTGCCAGCAGCGTATGGGGACTAGCGCACCAAGAGACCCAGTACTTC
CASSVWGLAHQETQYF
>large|TRBV3-1/TRBV3-2|TRBD2|TRBJ2-7
TGTGCCAGCAGCCAGGGCGGGGGGGCCGACGAGCAGTACTTC
CASSQGGGADEQYF
>NA|TRBV10-2|NA|TRBJ1-2
TGCGCCAGTTTAAGGGACGACTATGGCTACACCTTC
CASLRDDYGYTF
>NA|TRBV19|TRBD1|TRBJ1-5
TGTGCCAGTAGGGACAGGGGCAATCAGCCCCAGCATTTT
CASRDRGNQPQHF
>NA|TRBV7-3|NA|TRBJ2-6
TGTGCCAGCAGCTTACGGGGTGCTGGGGCCAACGTCCTGACTTTC
CASSLRGAGANVLTF
>NA|TRBV28|NA|TRBJ1-2
TGTGCCAGCGGGAGTTACCCCTATGGCTACACCTTC
CASGSYPYGYTF
>NA|TRBV7-2|TRBD1|TRBJ2-5
TGTGCCAGCAGCTTAACAGGGGTGGTTCGGACCCAGTACTTC
CASSLTGVVRTQYF
>once|TRBV27|NA|TRBJ2-7
TGTGCCAGCAGCCGGGGGGGACAGGGTGTCCACGAGCAGTACTTC
CASSRGGQGVHEQYF
>few|TRBV6-2/TRBV6-3|NA|TRBJ2-7
TGTGCCAGCAACCCCGGGACCGCCGAACCTTCGACCTACGAGCAGTACTTC
CASNPGTAEPSTYEQYF
>NA|TRBV7-8|TRBD2|TRBJ2-1
TGTGCCAGCAGCTTAGCGACTAGCGGGGGGCGGGATGAGCAGTTCTTC
CASSLATSGGRDEQFF
>few|TRBV10-3|NA|TRBJ1-6
TGTGCCATCAGTAGGAGCTCCTATAATTCACCCCTCCACTTT
CAISRSSYNSPLHF
>few|TRBV20-1|NA|TRBJ2-5
TGCAGTGCTCCGGTAATCGGGACCCAGTACTTC
CSAPVIGTQYF
>NA|TRBV7-2|TRBD1|TRBJ1-2
TGTGCCAGCAGCGAGGGACAGGGGGCGCGGCATGGCTACACCTTC
CASSEGQGARHGYTF
>NA|TRBV7-6|NA|TRBJ1-2
TGTGCCAGCAGCTTAGAGGTTCTTGATGGCTACACCTTC
CASSLEVLDGYTF
>NA|TRBV6-1|NA|TRBJ1-6
TGTGCCAGCAGTGAAGGAATCCCCAATTCACCCCTCCACTTT
CASSEGIPNSPLHF
>NA|TRBV20-1|NA|TRBJ2-7
TGCAGTGCCCAGGCTGCCTCCGAGCAGTACTTC
CSAQAASEQYF
>few|TRBV6-2/TRBV6-3|NA|TRBJ2-3
TGTGCCAGCAGCCCCTTCGAGGGGGATCCCACAGATACGCAGTATTTT
CASSPFEGDPTDTQYF
>NA|TRBV14|TRBD1|TRBJ1-6
TGTGCCAGCAGCCATACAGGGGGCAATTCACCCCTCCACTTT
CASSHTGGNSPLHF
>few|TRBV5-1|TRBD1|TRBJ2-7
TGCGCCAGCAAAGGACAGGGGGGAACTAGGAGTTACGAGCAGTACTTC
CASKGQGGTRSYEQYF
>few|TRBV27|NA|TRBJ2-5
TGTGCCAGCAGTTTCGTCTCGGCCAGGCACCGTGAGACCCAGTACTTC
CASSFVSARHRETQYF
>few|TRBV10-1|NA|TRBJ2-7
TGCGCCAGCAGTGAGAGATGCGGCGCGGGATCTCCCTCCTACGAGCAGTACTTC
CASSERCGAGSPSYEQYF
>NA|TRBV7-2|NA|TRBJ1-1
TGTGCCAGCAGCTTAATACAACCTAAGCACACTGAAGCTTTCTTT
CASSLIQPKHTEAFF
>NA|TRBV18|TRBD1|TRBJ1-3
TGTGCCAGCTCACCACCGGGACAGGGTCACTCTGGAAACACCATATATTTT
CASSPPGQGHSGNTIYF
>NA|TRBV4-1|NA|TRBJ1-5
TGCGCCAGCAGCCAAGACGGTTTTCCCAATCAGCCCCAGCATTTT
CASSQDGFPNQPQHF
>NA|TRBV24-1|TRBD2|TRBJ2-1
TGTGCCACCAGTGGCGGGGGGTACCCCAATGAGCAGTTCTTC
CATSGGGYPNEQFF
>NA|TRBV28|NA|TRBJ2-1
TGTGCCAGCAGGGGAAAGTGGACCACGAGCTCCTACAATGAGCAGTTCTTC
CASRGKWTTSSYNEQFF
>few|TRBV19|NA|TRBJ1-3
TGTGCCAGCTCCACAGGACTCGGAAACACCATATATTTT
CASSTGLGNTIYF
>NA|TRBV15|NA|TRBJ2-3
TGTGCCACCAGCAGAATAGTTCAGGGCACAGATACGCAGTATTTT
CATSRIVQGTDTQYF